This T cell receptor beta chain emerged from a study of T cells in Graves' hyperthyroidism and ophthalmopathy. Study conclusions and caveats: Most expanded thyroid clonotypes above 0.001 also appeared in blood.

Patients showing uncontrolled infection, other autoimmune disease, pregnancy or lactation were ineligible. This clonotype was recorded a few times. Its target is not known. It was RNA transcripts that yielded the amplified TCR beta CDR3 regions. First-round RT-PCR targeting the TCR CDR3 was performed with the HTBI primer set. From the multiplex PCR reads, TCRdb called clonotypes with MiXCR, one entry per CDR3 protein. The profile covers about 530,000 distinct CDR3 sequences, with more than 15% appearing a single time and 17% taken by the ten largest. The CDR3 runs to 13 residues. The V end was cut by 5 bases, the J end by 12 bases, with 19 bases between. Germline CDR1 and CDR2: SEHNR and FQNEAQ (reference sequence).

The sequenced sample was blood. This TCR was recovered from a woman aged 18-29 years with Graves' ophthalmopathy. The V and J genes are TRBV7-9 and TRBJ1-1, with D maybe TRBD1 (5 bases). The CDR3 protein is CASSPSWGPKTFF. DNA for the CDR3: TGTGCCAGCAGCCCCAGCTGGGGCCCGAAAACTTTCTTT.